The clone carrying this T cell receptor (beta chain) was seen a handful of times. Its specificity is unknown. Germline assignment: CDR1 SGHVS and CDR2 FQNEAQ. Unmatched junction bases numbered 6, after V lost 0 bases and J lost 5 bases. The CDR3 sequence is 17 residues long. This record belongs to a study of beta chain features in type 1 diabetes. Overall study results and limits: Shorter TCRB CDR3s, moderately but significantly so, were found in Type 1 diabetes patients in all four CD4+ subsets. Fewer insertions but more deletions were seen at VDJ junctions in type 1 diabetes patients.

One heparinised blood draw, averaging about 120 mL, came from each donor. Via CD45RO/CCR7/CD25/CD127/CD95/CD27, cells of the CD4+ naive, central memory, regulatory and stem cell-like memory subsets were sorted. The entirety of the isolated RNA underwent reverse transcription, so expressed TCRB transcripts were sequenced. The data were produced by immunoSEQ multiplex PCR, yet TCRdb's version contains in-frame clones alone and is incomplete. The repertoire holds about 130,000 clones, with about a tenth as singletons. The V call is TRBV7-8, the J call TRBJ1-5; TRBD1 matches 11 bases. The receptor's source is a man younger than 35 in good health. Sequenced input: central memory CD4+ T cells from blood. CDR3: CASSLAPGQGVDQPQHF. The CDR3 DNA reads TGTGCCAGCAGCTTAGCTCCGGGACAGGGGGTAGATCAGCCCCAGCATTTT.